This TCR beta chain was identified during a study of T cells in Graves' hyperthyroidism and ophthalmopathy. Across the study: Initial diagnosis, before any treatment, was when peripheral blood was collected.

The CDR3 regions of TCR beta were amplified from RNA transcripts. The study used the HTBI primer set for a first-round RT-PCR of the TCR CDR3. Via MiXCR, TCRdb re-called the multiplex PCR reads, giving one row per CDR3 protein. This table holds 470,000 or so distinct CDR3 sequences, around 21% found once. This CDR3 contains 13 residues. Trimming left V 7 bases short and J 4 bases short, with 10 bases between. CDR1 SNHLY and CDR2 FYNNEI come from the germline V gene. This clonotype has a count of ten or more. The authors deemed Graves' hyperthyroidism stable absent ophthalmopathy progression within 18 months.

The rearrangement uses TRBV2 and TRBJ2-2; no reliable D call. This receptor was obtained from a man between 18 and 35 years old with Graves' hyperthyroidism. Source material: blood. The CDR3 bases are TGTGCCAGCACCGGAGAGACCACCGGGGAGCTGTTTTTT. It encodes CASTGETTGELFF.